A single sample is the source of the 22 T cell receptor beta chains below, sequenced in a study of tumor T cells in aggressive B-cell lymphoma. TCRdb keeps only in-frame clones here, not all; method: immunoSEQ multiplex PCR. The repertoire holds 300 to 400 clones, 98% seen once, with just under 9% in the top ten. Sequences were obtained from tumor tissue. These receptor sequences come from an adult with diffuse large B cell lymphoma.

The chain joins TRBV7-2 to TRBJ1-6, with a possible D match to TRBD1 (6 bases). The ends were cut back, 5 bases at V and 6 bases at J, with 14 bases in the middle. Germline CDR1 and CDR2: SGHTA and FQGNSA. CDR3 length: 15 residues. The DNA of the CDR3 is TGTGCCAGCAGCCGGGGGGGGGCTGGTAATTCACCCCTCCACTTT. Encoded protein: CASSRGGAGNSPLHF.

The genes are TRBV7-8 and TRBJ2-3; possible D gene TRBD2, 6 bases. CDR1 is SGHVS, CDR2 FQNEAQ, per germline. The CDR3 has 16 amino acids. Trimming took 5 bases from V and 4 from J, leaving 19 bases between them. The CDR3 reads CASSPPGVGYADTQYF. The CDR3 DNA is TGTGCCAGCAGCCCCCCGGGAGTGGGATACGCAGATACGCAGTATTTT.

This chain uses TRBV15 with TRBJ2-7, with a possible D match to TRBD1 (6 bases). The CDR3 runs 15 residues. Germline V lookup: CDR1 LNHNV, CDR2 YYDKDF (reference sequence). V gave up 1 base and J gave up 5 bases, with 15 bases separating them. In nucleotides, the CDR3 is TGTGCCACCAGCAGAGCGGTGGGGGCACTCAACGAGCAGTACTTC. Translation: CATSRAVGALNEQYF.

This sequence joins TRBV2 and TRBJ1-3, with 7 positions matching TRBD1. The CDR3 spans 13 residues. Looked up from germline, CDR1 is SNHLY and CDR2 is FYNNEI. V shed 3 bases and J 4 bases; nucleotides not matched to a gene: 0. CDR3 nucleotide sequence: TGTGCCAGCAGTGAGACAGGGGGAAACACCATATATTTT. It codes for CASSETGGNTIYF.

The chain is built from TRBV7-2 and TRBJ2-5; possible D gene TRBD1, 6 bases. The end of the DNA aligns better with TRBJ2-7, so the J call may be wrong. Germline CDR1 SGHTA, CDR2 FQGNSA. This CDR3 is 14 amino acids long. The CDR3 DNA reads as TGTGCCAGCAGCTTAGCGGCAGGGGAACCCGAGCAGTACTTC. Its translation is CASSLAAGEPEQYF.

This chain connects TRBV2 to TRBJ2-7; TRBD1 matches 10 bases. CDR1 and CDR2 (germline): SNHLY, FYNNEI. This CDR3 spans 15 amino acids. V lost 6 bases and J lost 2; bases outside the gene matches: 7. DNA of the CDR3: TGTGCCAGCAGCCCATGGGGGACAGGGGCCTACGAGCAGTACTTC. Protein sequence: CASSPWGTGAYEQYF.

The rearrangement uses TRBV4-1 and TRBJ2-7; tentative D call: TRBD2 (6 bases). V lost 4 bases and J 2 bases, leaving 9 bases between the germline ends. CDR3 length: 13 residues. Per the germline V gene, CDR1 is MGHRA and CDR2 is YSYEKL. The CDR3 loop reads CASSLGSTYEQYF. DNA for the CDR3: TGCGCCAGCAGCCTCGGGAGTACCTACGAGCAGTACTTC.

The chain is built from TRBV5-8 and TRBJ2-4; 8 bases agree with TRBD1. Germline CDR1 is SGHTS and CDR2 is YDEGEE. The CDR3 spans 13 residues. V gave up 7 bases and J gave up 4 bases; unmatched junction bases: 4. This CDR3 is CASSTGGKNIQYF. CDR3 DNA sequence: TGTGCCAGCTCAACAGGGGGGAAAAACATTCAGTACTTC.

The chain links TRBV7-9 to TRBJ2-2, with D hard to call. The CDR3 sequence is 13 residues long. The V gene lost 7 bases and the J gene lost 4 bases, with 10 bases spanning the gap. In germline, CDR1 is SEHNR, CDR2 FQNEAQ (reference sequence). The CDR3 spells CASNPGTTGELFF. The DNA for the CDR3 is TGTGCCAGCAATCCAGGTACCACCGGGGAGCTGTTTTTT.

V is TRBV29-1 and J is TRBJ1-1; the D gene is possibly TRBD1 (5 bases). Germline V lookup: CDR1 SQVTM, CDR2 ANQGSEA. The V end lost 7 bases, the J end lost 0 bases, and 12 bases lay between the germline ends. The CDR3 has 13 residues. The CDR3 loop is CSARTSMNTEAFF. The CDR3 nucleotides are TGCAGCGCCCGGACATCTATGAACACTGAAGCTTTCTTT.

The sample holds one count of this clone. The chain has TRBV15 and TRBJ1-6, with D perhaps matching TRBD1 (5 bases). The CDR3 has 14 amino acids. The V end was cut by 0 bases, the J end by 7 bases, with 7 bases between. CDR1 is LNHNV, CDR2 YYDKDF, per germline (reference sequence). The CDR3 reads CATSREAGNSPLHF. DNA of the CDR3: TGTGCCACCAGCAGAGAGGCAGGGAATTCACCCCTCCACTTT. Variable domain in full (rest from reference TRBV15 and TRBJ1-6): DAMVIQNPRYQVTQFGKPVTLSCSQTLNHNVMYWYQQKSSQAPKLLFHYYDKDFNNEADTPDNFQSRRPNTSFCFLDIRSPGLGDTAMYLCATSREAGNSPLHFGNGTRLTVT.

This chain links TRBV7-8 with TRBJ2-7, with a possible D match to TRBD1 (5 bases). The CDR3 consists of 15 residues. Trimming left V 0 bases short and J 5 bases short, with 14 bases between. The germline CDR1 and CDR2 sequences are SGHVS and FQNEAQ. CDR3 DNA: TGTGCCAGCAGCTTAGCTCTGCAGGGTATAAACGAGCAGTACTTC. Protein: CASSLALQGINEQYF. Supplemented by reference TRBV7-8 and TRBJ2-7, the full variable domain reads GAGVSQSPRYKVAKRGQDVALRCDPISGHVSLFWYQQALGQGPEFLTYFQNEAQLDKSGLPSDRFFAERPEGSVSTLKIQRTQQEDSAVYLCASSLALQGINEQYFGPGTRLTVT.

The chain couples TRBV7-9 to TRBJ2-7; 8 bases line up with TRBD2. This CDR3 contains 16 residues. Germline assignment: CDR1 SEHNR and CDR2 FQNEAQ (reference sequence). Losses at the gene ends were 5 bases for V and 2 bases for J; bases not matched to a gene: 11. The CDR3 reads CASSLKAAGEAYEQYF. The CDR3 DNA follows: TGTGCCAGCAGCCTCAAGGCAGCGGGAGAGGCCTACGAGCAGTACTTC. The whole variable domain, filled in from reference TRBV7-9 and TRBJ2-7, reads DTGVSQNPRHKITKRGQNVTFRCDPISEHNRLYWYRQTLGQGPEFLTYFQNEAQLEKSRLLSDRFSAERPKGSFSTLEIQRTEQGDSAMYLCASSLKAAGEAYEQYFGPGTRLTVT.

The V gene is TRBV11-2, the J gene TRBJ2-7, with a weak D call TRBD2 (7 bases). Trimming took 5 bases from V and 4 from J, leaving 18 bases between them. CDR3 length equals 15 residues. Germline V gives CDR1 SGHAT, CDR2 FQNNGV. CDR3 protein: CASSLYGGAAYEQYF. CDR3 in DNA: TGTGCCAGCAGCCTCTATGGGGGGGCAGCATACGAGCAGTACTTC.

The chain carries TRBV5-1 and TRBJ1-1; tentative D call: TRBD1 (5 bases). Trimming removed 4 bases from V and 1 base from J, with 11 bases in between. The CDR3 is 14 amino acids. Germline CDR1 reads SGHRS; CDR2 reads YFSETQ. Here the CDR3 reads CASSPQGSNTEAFF. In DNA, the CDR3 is TGCGCCAGCAGCCCCCAGGGATCGAACACTGAAGCTTTCTTT.

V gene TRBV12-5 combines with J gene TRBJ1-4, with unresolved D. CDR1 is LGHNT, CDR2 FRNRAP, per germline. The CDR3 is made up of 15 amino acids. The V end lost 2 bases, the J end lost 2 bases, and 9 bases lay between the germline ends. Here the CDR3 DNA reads TGTGCTAGTGGTTTGTCCCCCGGGACTAATGAAAAACTGTTTTTT. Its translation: CASGLSPGTNEKLFF.

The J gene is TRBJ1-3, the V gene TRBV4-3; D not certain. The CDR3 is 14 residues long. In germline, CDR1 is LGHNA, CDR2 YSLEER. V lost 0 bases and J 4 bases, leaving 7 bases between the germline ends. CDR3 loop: CASSQELRGNTIYF. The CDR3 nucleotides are TGCGCCAGCAGCCAAGAACTCCGGGGAAACACCATATATTTT.

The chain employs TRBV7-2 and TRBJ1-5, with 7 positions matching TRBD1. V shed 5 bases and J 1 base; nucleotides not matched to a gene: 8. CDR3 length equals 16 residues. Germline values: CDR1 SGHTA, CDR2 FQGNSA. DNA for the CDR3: TGTGCCAGCAGCCGTTCCGGGACAGAGAGCAATCAGCCCCAGCATTTT. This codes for CASSRSGTESNQPQHF.

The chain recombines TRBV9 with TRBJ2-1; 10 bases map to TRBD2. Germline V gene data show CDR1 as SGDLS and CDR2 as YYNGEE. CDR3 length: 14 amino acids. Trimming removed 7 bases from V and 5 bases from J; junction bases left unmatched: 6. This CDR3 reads CASSSGGAHNEQFF. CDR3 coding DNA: TGTGCCAGCTCCAGCGGGGGGGCCCACAATGAGCAGTTCTTC.

Written as DNA, the CDR3 is TGTGCCAGTAGTATGGGACAACTTAATTCACCCCTCCACTTT. Its protein product is CASSMGQLNSPLHF. The rearrangement uses TRBV19 and TRBJ1-6; D perhaps matches TRBD1 (6 bases). This CDR3 has 14 amino acids. Germline-derived CDR1 and CDR2 are LNHDA and SQIVND (reference sequence). V was trimmed by 3 bases and J by 6 bases, leaving 9 bases between them.

CDR3 amino acids: CASSLRQDSLDIQYF. The CDR3 nucleotides read TGTGCCAGCAGCCTAAGACAAGACAGTTTAGACATTCAGTACTTC. The rearrangement joins TRBV7-2 to TRBJ2-4, with D maybe TRBD1 (5 bases). This CDR3 is built from 15 residues. Trimming removed 5 bases from V and 8 bases from J, with 19 bases in between. CDR1 is SGHTA and CDR2 is FQGNSA in the germline V gene. Full variable domain (missing parts from reference TRBV7-2 and TRBJ2-4): GAGVSQSPSNKVTEKGKDVELRCDPISGHTALYWYRQSLGQGLEFLIYFQGNSAPDKSGLPSDRFSAERTGGSVSTLTIQRTQQEDSAVYLCASSLRQDSLDIQYFGAGTRLSVL.

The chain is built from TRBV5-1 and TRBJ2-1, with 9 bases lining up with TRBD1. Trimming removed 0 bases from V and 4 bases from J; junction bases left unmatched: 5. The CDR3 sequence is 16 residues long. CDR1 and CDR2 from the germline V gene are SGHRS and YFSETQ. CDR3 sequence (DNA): TGCGCCAGCAGCTTGGGTTCTGGACAGGGGTACAATGAGCAGTTCTTC. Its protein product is CASSLGSGQGYNEQFF.